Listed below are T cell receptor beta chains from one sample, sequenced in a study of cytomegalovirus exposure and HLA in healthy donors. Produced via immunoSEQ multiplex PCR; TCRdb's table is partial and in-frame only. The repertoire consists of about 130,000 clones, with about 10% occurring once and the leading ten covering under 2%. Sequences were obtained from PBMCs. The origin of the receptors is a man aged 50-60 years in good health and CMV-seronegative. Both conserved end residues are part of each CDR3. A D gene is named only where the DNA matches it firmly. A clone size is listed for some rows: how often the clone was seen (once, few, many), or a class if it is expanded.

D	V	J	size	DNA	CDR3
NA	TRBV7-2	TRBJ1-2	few	TGTGCCAGCAGCTTGGGGCAGGGGAACCATGGCTACACCTTC	CASSLGQGNHGYTF
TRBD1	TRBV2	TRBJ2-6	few	TGTGCCAGCCTGGACAGGAACTCTGGGGCCAACGTCCTGACTTTC	CASLDRNSGANVLTF
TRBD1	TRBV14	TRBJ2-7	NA	TGTGCCAGCAGCCCCTCCGGGACAGGGGCCTACGAGCAGTACTTC	CASSPSGTGAYEQYF
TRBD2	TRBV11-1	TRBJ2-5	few	TGTGCCAGCAGCTTAACGACTAGCGGGCTTACTCAAGAGACCCAGTACTTC	CASSLTTSGLTQETQYF
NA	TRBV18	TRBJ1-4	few	TGTGCCAGCTCACCGGGACTAAGTGAAAAACTGTTTTTT	CASSPGLSEKLFF
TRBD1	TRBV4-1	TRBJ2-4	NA	TGCGCCAGCAGCTTGACCGGGACAGCGAAAAACATTCAGTACTTC	CASSLTGTAKNIQYF
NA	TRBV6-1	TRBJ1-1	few	TGTGCCAGCAGTGACGACCCTTTTGGAGGGGCGTTTTCGGCTTTCTTT	CASSDDPFGGAFSAFF
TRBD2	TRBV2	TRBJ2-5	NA	TGTGCCAGCAGTGAAGCCCGACATACTGGGGGGGCCCAGTACTTC	CASSEARHTGGAQYF
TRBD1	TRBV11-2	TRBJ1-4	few	TGTGCCAGCAGCATCCGACAGGGGTTATTGGAAAAACTGTTTTTT	CASSIRQGLLEKLFF
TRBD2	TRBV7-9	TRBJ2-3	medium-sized	TGTGCCAGCAGCGGGACTAGCGGCAAAAGCACAGATACGCAGTATTTT	CASSGTSGKSTDTQYF
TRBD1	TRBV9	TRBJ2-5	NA	TGTGCCAGCGCAGAGGGGGCGGAAGAGACCCAGTACTTC	CASAEGAEETQYF
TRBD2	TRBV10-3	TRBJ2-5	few	TGTGCCATCAGTGCTCGGGGGGACCAAGAGACCCAGTACTTC	CAISARGDQETQYF
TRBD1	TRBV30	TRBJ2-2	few	TGTGCCTGGAGCCCTAAAGGGACAGGGGGCGGGGAGCTGTTTTTT	CAWSPKGTGGGELFF
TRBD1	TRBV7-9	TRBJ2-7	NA	TGTGCCAGCAGCGCCGGGACAGGGGAACAATACGGGCAGTACTTC	CASSAGTGEQYGQYF